These 23 T cell receptor beta chains share one sample of origin, sequenced in a study of blood T cell repertoires in COVID-19. Generated by immunoSEQ multiplex PCR, the TCRdb table keeps only in-frame clones and is missing some. The sample lists about 200,000 clones; approximately 85% were seen once. Sequenced sample: peripheral blood. The receptors stem from a human donor with active or convalescent COVID-19. The donor label of this sample is uncertain.

The chain couples TRBV27 to TRBJ1-1, with 7 bases fitting TRBD1. V shed 6 bases, J shed 1 base, and the junction held 11 bases outside the gene matches. The CDR3 totals 16 residues. Germline V lookup: CDR1 MNHEY, CDR2 SMNVEV (reference sequence). CDR3 loop: CASRLYRGTANTEAFF. The CDR3 nucleotides are TGTGCCAGCAGACTCTATCGCGGGACAGCGAACACTGAAGCTTTCTTT.

This sequence joins TRBV28 and TRBJ2-5; 10 bases match TRBD1. Losses at the gene ends were 4 bases for V and 8 bases for J; bases not matched to a gene: 4. This CDR3 comprises 13 residues. The germline CDR1 and CDR2 sequences are MDHEN and SYDVKM. The CDR3 sequence: CASSSGTGETQYF. The CDR3 nucleotides are TGTGCCAGCAGTTCCGGGACAGGGGAAACCCAGTACTTC. The whole variable domain, remainder taken from reference TRBV28 and TRBJ2-5, is DVKVTQSSRYLVKRTGEKVFLECVQDMDHENMFWYRQDPGLGLRLIYFSYDVKMKEKGDIPEGYSVSREKKERFSLILESASTNQTSMYLCASSSGTGETQYFGPGTRLLVL.

This rearrangement joins TRBV2 to TRBJ2-2; 8 nucleotides line up with TRBD1. Looked up from germline, CDR1 is SNHLY and CDR2 is FYNNEI. This CDR3 is built from 15 residues. The trim removed 4 bases at V and 6 bases at J, leaving 7 bases unmatched. CDR3 sequence reads: CASSVLQGVPGELFF. CDR3 in DNA: TGTGCCAGCAGTGTATTACAGGGGGTCCCCGGGGAGCTGTTTTTT.

The V call is TRBV11-2, the J call TRBJ2-5; D gene unclear. The CDR3 has 13 residues. Germline lookup yields CDR1 SGHAT and CDR2 FQNNGV. V was pared by 5 bases and J by 2 bases, with 9 bases between. The CDR3 protein is CASSPRVQETQYF. CDR3 in DNA: TGTGCCAGCAGCCCCCGTGTACAAGAGACCCAGTACTTC.

The gene calls are TRBV6-5 and TRBJ2-1; 11 bases fit TRBD1. V shed 9 bases, J shed 7 bases, and the junction held 11 bases outside the gene matches. Per germline, CDR1 MNHEY and CDR2 SVGAGI. This CDR3 is 15 amino acids long. The CDR3 bases are TGTGCCAGTGCGGGAGAAGGACAGGGGGCAAATGAGCAGTTCTTC. It encodes CASAGEGQGANEQFF.

This chain uses TRBV20-1 with TRBJ2-7; 7 bases map to TRBD2. The CDR3 length is 11 residues. Germline values: CDR1 DFQATT, CDR2 SNEGSKA (reference sequence). V lost 3 bases, J lost 5 bases, and 1 base stayed unmatched. The CDR3 DNA is TGCAGTGCTAGTCGGGGGGACGAGCAGTACTTC. As protein: CSASRGDEQYF.

The chain combines TRBV19 with TRBJ2-3; no clear D. The CDR3 has 13 amino acids. The V and J ends lost 2 bases and 5 bases respectively, with 8 bases between them. Germline CDR1 is LNHDA and CDR2 is SQIVND (reference sequence). DNA of the CDR3: TGTGCCAGTAGTATACAGGAAGGAGATACGCAGTATTTT. It specifies CASSIQEGDTQYF.

The chain is built from TRBV5-5 and TRBJ2-3; unclear D gene. The germline V and J ends were trimmed by 4 bases and 1 base, with 7 bases remaining between them. The germline CDR1 and CDR2 sequences are SGHKS and YYEKEE (reference sequence). The CDR3 is made up of 13 amino acids. CDR3 coding DNA: TGTGCCAGCAGCCTCCCCGGCACAGATACGCAGTATTTT. It yields the protein CASSLPGTDTQYF.

The chain has TRBV5-1 and TRBJ1-2, with TRBD1 identical over 7 bases. V shed 5 bases, J shed 3 bases, and the junction held 13 bases outside the gene matches. The germline gives CDR1 SGHRS, CDR2 YFSETQ. This CDR3 spans 16 amino acids. CDR3 loop: CASRRDSVIHHYGYTF. For the CDR3, the DNA is TGCGCCAGCAGGCGGGACAGCGTCATCCACCACTATGGCTACACCTTC.

The chain recombines TRBV7-9 with TRBJ2-7; 7 nucleotides match TRBD2. This CDR3 has 14 amino acids. Trimming cost V 2 bases and J 6 bases; bases outside gene matches: 7. Per the germline V gene, CDR1 is SEHNR and CDR2 is FQNEAQ (reference sequence). In nucleotides, the CDR3 is TGTGCCAGCAGCTTAAGAAGCGGGGCTCCCGAGCAGTACTTC. Amino acid sequence: CASSLRSGAPEQYF.

This chain uses TRBV6-5 with TRBJ1-1; TRBD1 agrees at 8 bases. Germline trimming cut 4 bases from V and 2 bases from J; bases unmatched to any gene: 3. The CDR3 consists of 14 residues. Germline V gene sequence: CDR1 MNHEY, CDR2 SVGAGI. The CDR3 loop is CASSSGQGNTEAFF. The CDR3, as DNA: TGTGCCAGCAGTTCCGGACAGGGTAACACTGAAGCTTTCTTT.

V and J are TRBV18 and TRBJ2-7; D gene uncertain. Trimming cost V 6 bases and J 4 bases, with 16 bases left between them. This CDR3 region has 14 residues. Looked up from germline, CDR1 is KGHSH and CDR2 is LQKENI. The CDR3 DNA is TGTGCCAGCTCCACCCCCGCTCAGGAATACGAGCAGTACTTC. It translates to CASSTPAQEYEQYF.

This clone has a handful of counts. This chain connects TRBV7-3 to TRBJ2-7; D is possibly TRBD2 (6 bases). Looked up from germline, CDR1 is SGHTA and CDR2 is FQGTGA. Trimming stripped 3 bases from V and 6 bases from J, with 21 bases between. This CDR3 has 16 amino acids. The chain's CDR3 is CASSFNGEEGIGEQYF. The CDR3 DNA follows: TGTGCCAGCAGCTTTAATGGTGAGGAGGGGATAGGCGAGCAGTACTTC.

The chain couples TRBV5-1 to TRBJ2-7; 10 bases agree with TRBD1. The V and J ends lost 2 bases and 5 bases, in that order; junction bases with no gene match: 7. This CDR3 region has 15 residues. The V gene's germline CDR1 is SGHRS and CDR2 YFSETQ. The CDR3 DNA sequence: TGCGCCAGCAGCTTAATGAGGACAGGGGGTAACGAGCAGTACTTC. It translates to CASSLMRTGGNEQYF.

V usage is TRBV9 and J usage is TRBJ2-3; D ambiguous. Trimming pared 0 bases from V and 2 bases from J, leaving 19 bases between. CDR1 and CDR2 (germline): SGDLS, YYNGEE. The CDR3 loop spans 18 amino acids. This CDR3 reads CASSVAPSSRWHTDTQYF. The CDR3 coding sequence is TGTGCCAGCAGCGTAGCACCCTCCTCCAGGTGGCACACAGATACGCAGTATTTT.

The count of this clone is one. The chain recombines TRBV10-3 with TRBJ1-2; 7 positions agree with TRBD1. J gave up 8 bases and V 5 bases, and 5 bases lay outside the gene matches. The CDR3 has 12 amino acids. CDR1 ENHRY and CDR2 SYGVKD come from the germline V gene. The CDR3 spells CAISLQGIGYTF. DNA of the CDR3: TGTGCCATCAGTCTACAGGGGATAGGCTACACCTTC.

The V and J genes are TRBV5-1 and TRBJ2-5, with D tentatively TRBD1 (6 bases). V was clipped by 4 bases and J by 5 bases, with 15 bases between them. CDR3 length equals 14 residues. CDR1 is SGHRS and CDR2 is YFSETQ in the germline V gene. The CDR3 DNA sequence: TGCGCCAGCAGCCTTCAGGGGCCCGTGGAGACCCAGTACTTC. Its translation: CASSLQGPVETQYF. The whole variable domain, remainder taken from reference TRBV5-1 and TRBJ2-5, is KAGVTQTPRYLIKTRGQQVTLSCSPISGHRSVSWYQQTPGQGLQFLFEYFSETQRNKGNFPGRFSGRQFSNSRSEMNVSTLELGDSALYLCASSLQGPVETQYFGPGTRLLVL.

V is TRBV29-1 and J is TRBJ2-7; possible D gene TRBD2, 5 bases. Germline CDR1 reads SQVTM; CDR2 reads ANQGSEA. The V end lost 7 bases, the J end lost 1 base, and 14 bases lay between the germline ends. The CDR3 covers 13 residues. CDR3 sequence reads: CSATGDSSYEQYF. CDR3 DNA sequence: TGCAGCGCTACCGGGGATAGTTCCTACGAGCAGTACTTC.

The V call is TRBV21-1, the J call TRBJ2-1; TRBD1 is the table's D call, not checked against the DNA. TRBV21-1 is a recognized pseudogene. The CDR3 covers 14 residues. The CDR3 DNA is TGTGCCACCCGCTCGGAAGGGGGCTACAATGAGCAGTTCTTC. Protein sequence: CATRSEGGYNEQFF.

This clone was detected a few times. The V gene is TRBV4-1, the J gene TRBJ2-1; 7 bases fit TRBD2. Germline CDR1 MGHRA, CDR2 YSYEKL. J was trimmed by 0 bases and V by 7 bases; bases with no gene match: 12. This CDR3 comprises 17 residues. CDR3 sequence reads: CASKAYLAVSSYNEQFF. The CDR3 bases are TGCGCCAGCAAAGCCTACCTAGCGGTTAGCTCCTACAATGAGCAGTTCTTC.

The CDR3 bases are TGTGCCAGCAGTTCTCCGGGACTCGGAAACACAGATACGCAGTATTTT. Translation gives CASSSPGLGNTDTQYF. The V and J genes are TRBV6-2 or TRBV6-3 and TRBJ2-3, with D possibly matching TRBD2 (6 bases). This CDR3 region has 16 residues. The germline V gene has CDR1 MNHEY and CDR2 SVGEGT. The V and J ends lost 4 bases and 2 bases respectively, with 16 bases between them.

V usage is TRBV7-3 and J usage is TRBJ2-2, with a tentative D call TRBD2 (5 bases). The V gene's germline CDR1 is SGHTA and CDR2 FQGTGA. The CDR3 totals 16 residues. Trimming left V 2 bases short and J 4 bases short, with 14 bases between. The CDR3 coding sequence is TGTGCCAGCAGCTTATCTCGGGGTGTAGGCACCGGGGAGCTGTTTTTT. This gives the protein CASSLSRGVGTGELFF.

As for this clone: One end of the junction varies from germline; a read error may be responsible. The chain combines TRBV7-7 with TRBJ2-1; TRBD2 matches at 8 bases. Germline V gives CDR1 SSHAT, CDR2 FNYEAQ (reference sequence). The CDR3 is made up of 14 amino acids. CDR3 amino acids: CASSLKAGDHEQFF. DNA of the CDR3: TGTGCTAGCAGCTTAAAAGCGGGAGACCATGAGCAGTTCTTC.